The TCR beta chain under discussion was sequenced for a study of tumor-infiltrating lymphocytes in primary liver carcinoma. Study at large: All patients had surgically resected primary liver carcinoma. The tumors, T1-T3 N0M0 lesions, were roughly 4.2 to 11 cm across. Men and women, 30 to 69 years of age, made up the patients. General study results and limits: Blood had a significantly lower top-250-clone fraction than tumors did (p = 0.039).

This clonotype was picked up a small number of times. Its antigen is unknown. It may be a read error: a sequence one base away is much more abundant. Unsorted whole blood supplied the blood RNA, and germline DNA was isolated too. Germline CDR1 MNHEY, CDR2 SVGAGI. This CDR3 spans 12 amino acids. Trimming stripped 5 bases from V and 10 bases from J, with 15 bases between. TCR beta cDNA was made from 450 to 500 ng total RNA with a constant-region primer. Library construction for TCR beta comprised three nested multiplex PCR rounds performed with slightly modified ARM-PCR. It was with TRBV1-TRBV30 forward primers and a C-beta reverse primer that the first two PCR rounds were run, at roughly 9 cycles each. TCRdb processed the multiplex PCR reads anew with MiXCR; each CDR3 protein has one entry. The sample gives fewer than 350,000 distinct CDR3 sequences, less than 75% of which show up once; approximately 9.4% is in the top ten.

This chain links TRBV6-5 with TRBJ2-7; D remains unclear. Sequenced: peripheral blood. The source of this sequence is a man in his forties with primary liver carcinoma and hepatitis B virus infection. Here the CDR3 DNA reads TGTGCCAGCAGTCCGCTAGGAGAGGATCAGTACTTC. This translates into CASSPLGEDQYF.